This T cell receptor (beta chain) was captured in a study of blood T cell repertoires in COVID-19. Study as a whole: Material from acute and convalescent COVID-19 was sourced from the United States, Italy and Spain. From T cells, B-cell-depleted T cells, or PBMCs came the material, which was cDNA or gDNA.

Authors' processing steps: How many nucleated cells were present was estimated from reference gene primer amplification. The repertoire was sequenced with immunoSEQ multiplex PCR; TCRdb's copy has only in-frame clones and lacks some. For V, J and clone size, that table is used; D and trimming come from the DNA. The table has some 100,000 clones, over 75% seen once. With 6 bases clipped from V and 4 bases from J, the junction kept 11 bases outside the gene matches. The germline V gene encodes CDR1 MRHNA and CDR2 SNTAGT. The CDR3 loop spans 15 amino acids. This TCR was recovered from a man in his fifties or sixties with acute or convalescent COVID-19. Sequencing used peripheral blood. The rearrangement joins TRBV6-4 to TRBJ1-2; 7 positions match TRBD1. CDR3 coding DNA: TGTGCCAGCAGGGAACAGGGGCTGTACTTCTATGGCTACACCTTC. Its protein product is CASREQGLYFYGYTF.